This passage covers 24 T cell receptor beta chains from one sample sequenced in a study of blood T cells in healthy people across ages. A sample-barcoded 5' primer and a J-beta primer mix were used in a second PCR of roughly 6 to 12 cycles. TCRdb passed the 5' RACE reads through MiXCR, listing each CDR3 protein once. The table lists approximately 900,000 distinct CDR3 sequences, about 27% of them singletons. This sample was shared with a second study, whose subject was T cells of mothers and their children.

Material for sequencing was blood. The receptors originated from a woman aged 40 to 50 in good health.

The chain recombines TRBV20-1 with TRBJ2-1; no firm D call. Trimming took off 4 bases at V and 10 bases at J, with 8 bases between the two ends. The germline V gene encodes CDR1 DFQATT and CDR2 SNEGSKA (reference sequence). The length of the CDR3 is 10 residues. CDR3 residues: CSAKVSEQFF. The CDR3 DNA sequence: TGCAGTGCTAAGGTTTCGGAGCAGTTCTTC.

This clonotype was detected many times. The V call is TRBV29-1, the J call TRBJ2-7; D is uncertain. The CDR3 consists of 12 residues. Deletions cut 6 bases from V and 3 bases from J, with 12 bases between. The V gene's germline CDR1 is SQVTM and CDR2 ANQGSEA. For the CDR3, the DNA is TGCAGCGTCTGGGCGGCAAACTACGAGCAGTACTTC. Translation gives CSVWAANYEQYF.

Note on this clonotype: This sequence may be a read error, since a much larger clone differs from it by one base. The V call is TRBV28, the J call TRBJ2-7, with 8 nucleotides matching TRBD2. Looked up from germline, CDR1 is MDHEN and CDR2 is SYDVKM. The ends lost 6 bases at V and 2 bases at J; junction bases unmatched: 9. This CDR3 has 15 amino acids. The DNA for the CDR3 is TGTGCCAGCAGCCCCCACCCAGCGGGGGCCTACGAGCAGTACTTC. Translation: CASSPHPAGAYEQYF.

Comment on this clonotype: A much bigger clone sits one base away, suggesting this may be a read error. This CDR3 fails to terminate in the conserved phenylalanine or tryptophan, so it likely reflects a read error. CDR3 DNA: TGTGCCAGCAGCTTAGTCCGGGACTACTCCTACAATGAGCAGTTCGTC. The encoded protein is CASSLVRDYSYNEQFV. The chain carries TRBV7-9 and TRBJ2-1, with 7 bases matching TRBD2. The V gene end was trimmed by 1 base and the J gene end by 0 bases; junction bases not matched to a gene: 3. The CDR3 loop spans 16 amino acids. Germline CDR1 is SEHNR and CDR2 is FQNEAQ (reference sequence).

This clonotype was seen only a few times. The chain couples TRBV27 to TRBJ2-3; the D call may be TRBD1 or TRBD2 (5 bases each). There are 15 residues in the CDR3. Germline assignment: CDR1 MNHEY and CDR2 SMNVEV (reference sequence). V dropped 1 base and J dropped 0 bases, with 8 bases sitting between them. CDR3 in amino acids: CASSLLGPSTDTQYF. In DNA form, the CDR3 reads TGTGCCAGCAGTTTATTGGGACCGAGCACAGATACGCAGTATTTT.

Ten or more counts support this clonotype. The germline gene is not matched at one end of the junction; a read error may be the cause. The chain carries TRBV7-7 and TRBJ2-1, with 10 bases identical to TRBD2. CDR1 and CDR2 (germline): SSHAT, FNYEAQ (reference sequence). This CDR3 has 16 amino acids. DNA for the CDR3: TGTGCTAGCAGCCAGCTAGCGGGGGCAGCTACCAATGAGCAGTTCTTC. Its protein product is CASSQLAGAATNEQFF.

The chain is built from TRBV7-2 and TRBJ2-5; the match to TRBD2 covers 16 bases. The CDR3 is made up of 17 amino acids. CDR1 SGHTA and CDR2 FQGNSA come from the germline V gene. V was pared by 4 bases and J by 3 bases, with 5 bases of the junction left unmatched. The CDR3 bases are TGTGCCAGCAGCTCGAGGGGACTAGCGGGGGGGAAAGAGACCCAGTACTTC. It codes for CASSSRGLAGGKETQYF.

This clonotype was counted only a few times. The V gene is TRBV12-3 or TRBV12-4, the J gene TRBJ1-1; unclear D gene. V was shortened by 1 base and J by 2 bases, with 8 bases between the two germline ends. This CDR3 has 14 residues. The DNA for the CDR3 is TGTGCCAGCAGTTTAGGCTCCTATAACACTGAAGCTTTCTTT. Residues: CASSLGSYNTEAFF.

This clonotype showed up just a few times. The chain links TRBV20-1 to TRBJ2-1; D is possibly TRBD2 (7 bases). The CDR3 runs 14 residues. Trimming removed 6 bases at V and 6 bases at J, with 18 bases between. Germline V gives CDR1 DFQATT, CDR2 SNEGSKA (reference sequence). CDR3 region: CSAKEGGPSNEQFF. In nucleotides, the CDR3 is TGCAGTGCCAAGGAGGGGGGGCCATCCAATGAGCAGTTCTTC.

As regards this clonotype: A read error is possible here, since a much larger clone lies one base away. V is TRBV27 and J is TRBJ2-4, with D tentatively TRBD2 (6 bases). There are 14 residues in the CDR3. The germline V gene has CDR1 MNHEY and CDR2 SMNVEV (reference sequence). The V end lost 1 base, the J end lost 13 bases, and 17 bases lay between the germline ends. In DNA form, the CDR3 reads TGTGCCAGCAGTTTATTGCGGGGCCGCAATGAGCAGTACTTC. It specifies CASSLLRGRNEQYF.

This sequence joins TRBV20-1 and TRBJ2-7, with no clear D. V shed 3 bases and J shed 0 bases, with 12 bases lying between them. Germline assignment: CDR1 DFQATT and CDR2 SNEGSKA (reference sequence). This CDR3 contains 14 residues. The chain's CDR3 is CSASWVGGSYEQYF. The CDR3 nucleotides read TGCAGTGCTAGTTGGGTTGGTGGCTCCTACGAGCAGTACTTC.

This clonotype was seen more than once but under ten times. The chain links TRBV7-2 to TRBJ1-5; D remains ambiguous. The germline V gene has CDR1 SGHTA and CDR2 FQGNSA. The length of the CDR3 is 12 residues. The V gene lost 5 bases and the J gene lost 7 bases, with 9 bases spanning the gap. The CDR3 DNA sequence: TGTGCCAGCAGCCTCACAGAACAGCCCCAGCATTTT. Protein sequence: CASSLTEQPQHF.

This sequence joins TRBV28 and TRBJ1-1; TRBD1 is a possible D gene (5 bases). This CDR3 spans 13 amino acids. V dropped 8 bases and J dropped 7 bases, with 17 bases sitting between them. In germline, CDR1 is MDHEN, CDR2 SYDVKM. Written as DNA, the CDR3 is TGTGCCAGCGGAAGAAGTACAGGACTTGAAGCTTTCTTT. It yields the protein CASGRSTGLEAFF.

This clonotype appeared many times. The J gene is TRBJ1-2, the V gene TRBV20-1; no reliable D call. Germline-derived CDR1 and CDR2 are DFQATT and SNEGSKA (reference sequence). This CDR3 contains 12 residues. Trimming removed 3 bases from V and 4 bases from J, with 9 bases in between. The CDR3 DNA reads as TGCAGTGCTAGCCTCACCGGCTATGGCTACACCTTC. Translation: CSASLTGYGYTF.

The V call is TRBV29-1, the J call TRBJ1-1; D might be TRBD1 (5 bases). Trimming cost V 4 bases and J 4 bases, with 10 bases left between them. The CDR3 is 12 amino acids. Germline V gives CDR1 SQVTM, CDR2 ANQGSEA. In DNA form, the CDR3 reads TGCAGCGTTGTAGAGGGGTCCACTGAAGCTTTCTTT. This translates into CSVVEGSTEAFF.

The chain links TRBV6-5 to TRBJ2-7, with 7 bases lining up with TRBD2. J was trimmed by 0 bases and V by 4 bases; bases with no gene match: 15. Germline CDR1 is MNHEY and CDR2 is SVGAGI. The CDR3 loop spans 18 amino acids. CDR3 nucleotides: TGTGCCAGCAGTTTTTACCAAGGCGAGCGGGGTGGCTCCTACGAGCAGTACTTC. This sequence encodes CASSFYQGERGGSYEQYF.

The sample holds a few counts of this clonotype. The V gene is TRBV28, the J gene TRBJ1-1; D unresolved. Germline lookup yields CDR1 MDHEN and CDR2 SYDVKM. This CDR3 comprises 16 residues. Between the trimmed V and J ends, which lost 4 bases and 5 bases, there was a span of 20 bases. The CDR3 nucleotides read TGTGCCAGCAGTTCCGGGATCCCGGTAGAAGGGACTGAAGCTTTCTTT. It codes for CASSSGIPVEGTEAFF. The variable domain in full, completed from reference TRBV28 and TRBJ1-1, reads DVKVTQSSRYLVKRTGEKVFLECVQDMDHENMFWYRQDPGLGLRLIYFSYDVKMKEKGDIPEGYSVSREKKERFSLILESASTNQTSMYLCASSSGIPVEGTEAFFGQGTRLTVV.

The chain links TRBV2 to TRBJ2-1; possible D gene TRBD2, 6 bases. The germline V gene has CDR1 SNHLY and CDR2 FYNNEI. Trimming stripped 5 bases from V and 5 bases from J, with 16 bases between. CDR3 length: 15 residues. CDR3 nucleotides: TGTGCCAGCAGTCGATCCGGACTAATAAACAATGAGCAGTTCTTC. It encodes CASSRSGLINNEQFF. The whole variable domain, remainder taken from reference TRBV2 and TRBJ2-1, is EPEVTQTPSHQVTQMGQEVILRCVPISNHLYFYWYRQILGQKVEFLVSFYNNEISEKSEIFDDQFSVERPDGSNFTLKIRSTKLEDSAMYFCASSRSGLINNEQFFGPGTRLTVL.

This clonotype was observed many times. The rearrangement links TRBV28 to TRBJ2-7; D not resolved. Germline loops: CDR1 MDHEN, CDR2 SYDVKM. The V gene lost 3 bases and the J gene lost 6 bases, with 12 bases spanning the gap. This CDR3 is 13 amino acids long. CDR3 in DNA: TGTGCCAGCAGTTTCGACTCTTTCGGCGAGCAGTACTTC. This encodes CASSFDSFGEQYF.

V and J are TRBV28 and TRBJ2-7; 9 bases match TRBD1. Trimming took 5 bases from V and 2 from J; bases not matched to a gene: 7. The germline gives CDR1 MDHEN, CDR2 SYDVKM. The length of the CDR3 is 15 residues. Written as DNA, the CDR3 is TGTGCCAGCAGTAGGGCAAACAGGGGGCCCTACGAGCAGTACTTC. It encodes CASSRANRGPYEQYF.

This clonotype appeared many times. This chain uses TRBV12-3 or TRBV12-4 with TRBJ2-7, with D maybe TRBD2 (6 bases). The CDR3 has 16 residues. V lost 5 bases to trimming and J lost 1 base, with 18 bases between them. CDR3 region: CASSKSGRRGSYEQYF. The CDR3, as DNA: TGTGCCAGCAGTAAATCGGGGCGGCGGGGATCCTACGAGCAGTACTTC.

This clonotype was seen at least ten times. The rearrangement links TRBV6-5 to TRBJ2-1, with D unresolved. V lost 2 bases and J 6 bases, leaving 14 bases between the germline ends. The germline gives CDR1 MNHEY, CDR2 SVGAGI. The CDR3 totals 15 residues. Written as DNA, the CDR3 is TGTGCCAGCAGTTACCTCGGGTCGAATTCCAATGAGCAGTTCTTC. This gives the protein CASSYLGSNSNEQFF.

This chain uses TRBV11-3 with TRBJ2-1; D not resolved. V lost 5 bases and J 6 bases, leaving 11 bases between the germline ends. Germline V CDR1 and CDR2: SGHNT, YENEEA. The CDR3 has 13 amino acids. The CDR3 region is CASSLKASNEQFF. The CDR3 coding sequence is TGTGCCAGCAGCCTTAAGGCCTCCAATGAGCAGTTCTTC.

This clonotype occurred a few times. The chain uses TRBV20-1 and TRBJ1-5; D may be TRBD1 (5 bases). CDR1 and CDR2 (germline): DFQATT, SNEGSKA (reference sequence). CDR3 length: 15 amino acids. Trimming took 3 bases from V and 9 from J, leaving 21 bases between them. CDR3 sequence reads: CSASWAGDRAGPQHF. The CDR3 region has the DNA TGCAGTGCTAGCTGGGCGGGGGATCGGGCGGGGCCCCAGCATTTT.